This T cell receptor (beta chain) was profiled in a study of cytomegalovirus exposure and HLA in healthy donors. Study-level information: In an earlier analysis, 90 million to 130 million unique TCR beta sequences were found from some 200 million T cells. Study conclusions and caveats: CMV antigen specificity was confirmed in vitro for a few CMV-associated chains.

As regards this clone: Its antigen remains unknown.

Primers for the PCR totalled 60 Vbeta and 13 Jbeta. The assay was immunoSEQ multiplex PCR, and TCRdb's table has in-frame clones only and misses some. The top ten clones hold 4.5% to 5.5% of a sample with roughly 90,000 clones, over 60% of them seen once. This CDR3 is built from 13 residues. V shed 0 bases and J 11 bases; nucleotides not matched to a gene: 7. Germline CDR1 is SQVTM and CDR2 is ANQGSEA. The chain joins TRBV29-1 to TRBJ2-3; 8 nucleotides align to TRBD2. This sequence was found in a woman between 35 and 50 years old in good health and CMV-seropositive. The sequenced sample consisted of PBMCs. CDR3 in DNA: TGCAGCGTTGAAGAAAGCGGGGCGGGGGGGCAGTATTTT. Protein sequence: CSVEESGAGGQYF.